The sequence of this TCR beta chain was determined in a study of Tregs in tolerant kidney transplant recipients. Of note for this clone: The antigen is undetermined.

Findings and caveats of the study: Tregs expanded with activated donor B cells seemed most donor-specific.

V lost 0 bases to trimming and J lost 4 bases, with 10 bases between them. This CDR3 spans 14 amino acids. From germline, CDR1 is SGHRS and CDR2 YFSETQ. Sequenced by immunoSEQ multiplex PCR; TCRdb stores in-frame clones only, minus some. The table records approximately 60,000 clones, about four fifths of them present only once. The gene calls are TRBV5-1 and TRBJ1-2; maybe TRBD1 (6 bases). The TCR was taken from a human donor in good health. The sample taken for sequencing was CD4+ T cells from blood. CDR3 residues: CASSLVGASYGYTF. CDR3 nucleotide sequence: TGCGCCAGCAGCTTGGTGGGGGCTTCCTATGGCTACACCTTC.